One sample yielded the 22 T cell receptor beta chains listed below, sequenced in a study of T cells in Graves' hyperthyroidism and ophthalmopathy. There were TCR beta CDR3 regions amplified from RNA transcripts. HTBI primers were employed in a first-round RT-PCR of the TCR CDR3. TCRdb re-analysed the multiplex PCR reads in MiXCR, keeping a single row per CDR3 protein. The top ten clones hold roughly 26% of a sample with about 96,000 distinct CDR3 sequences, 51% of them seen once. Material: blood. Source of these receptors: a woman between 40 and 55 years old with Graves' hyperthyroidism.

The rearrangement links TRBV10-1 to TRBJ1-6; 7 bases match TRBD1. The CDR3 has 15 amino acids. Germline CDR1 and CDR2: WNHNN and SYGVQD (reference sequence). V was pared by 6 bases and J by 8 bases, with 10 bases of the junction left unmatched. CDR3 sequence reads: CASSSSRQGDSPLHF. The CDR3 nucleotides are TGCGCCAGCAGCTCCAGTAGACAGGGCGATTCACCCCTCCACTTT.

The CDR3 nucleotides are TGTGCCAGCAGCACGGGGGCGTTGGCTTTCTTT. It is translated as CASSTGALAFF. This rearrangement joins TRBV2 to TRBJ1-1, with a possible D match to TRBD1 (6 bases). Germline lookup yields CDR1 SNHLY and CDR2 FYNNEI. V shed 6 bases and J shed 11 bases, with 13 bases lying between them. The CDR3 contains 11 residues.

This clonotype was seen many times. V and J are TRBV29-1 and TRBJ1-1, with 7 bases matching TRBD1. V gave up 2 bases and J gave up 2 bases; unmatched junction bases: 2. This CDR3 has 13 amino acids. Germline V gives CDR1 SQVTM, CDR2 ANQGSEA. DNA for the CDR3: TGCAGCGTTGAAAGGGGGCGAAACACTGAAGCTTTCTTT. Its translation: CSVERGRNTEAFF.

This clonotype has just a few counts. Being one base from a much bigger clone, this may be a read error. This CDR3 is missing its conserved last phenylalanine or tryptophan, likely due to a read error. The rearrangement links TRBV20-1 to TRBJ1-5; D uncertain. The length of the CDR3 is 13 residues. In germline, CDR1 is DFQATT, CDR2 SNEGSKA (reference sequence). V lost 5 bases and J lost 3, with 11 bases in between. The chain's CDR3 is CSADDTYNQPQHS. The CDR3 nucleotides are TGCAGTGCTGACGACACCTACAATCAGCCCCAGCATTCT.

V usage is TRBV7-2 and J usage is TRBJ2-3; D is perhaps TRBD2 (6 bases). V was pared by 3 bases and J by 4 bases, with 11 bases between. In germline, CDR1 is SGHTA, CDR2 FQGNSA. The CDR3 extends over 14 amino acids. Here the CDR3 DNA reads TGTGCCAGCAGCTTTACGCGGGGCCCAGATACGCAGTATTTT. Its translation: CASSFTRGPDTQYF.

For this clonotype: As the CDR3 is not closed by the conserved phenylalanine or tryptophan, this likely results from a read error. The chain links TRBV10-3 to TRBJ2-7, with D tentatively TRBD1 (5 bases). Germline CDR1 and CDR2: ENHRY and SYGVKD. The length of the CDR3 is 12 residues. Trimming pared 10 bases from V and 3 bases from J, leaving 13 bases between. The CDR3 loop is CATPTGDYEQYL. The CDR3 DNA reads TGTGCCACCCCAACAGGAGACTACGAGCAGTACCTC.

This chain joins TRBV9 and TRBJ1-2, with 7 bases lining up with TRBD1. V shed 0 bases, J shed 3 bases, and the junction held 2 bases outside the gene matches. Germline CDR1 reads SGDLS; CDR2 reads YYNGEE. CDR3 length: 14 residues. The CDR3 is CASSVEGGDYGYTF. In nucleotides, the CDR3 is TGTGCCAGCAGCGTAGAAGGGGGCGACTATGGCTACACCTTC.

J is TRBJ2-1 and V is TRBV5-1; D is unresolved. This CDR3 comprises 15 residues. V was pared by 4 bases and J by 3 bases, with 14 bases between. Germline CDR1 reads SGHRS; CDR2 reads YFSETQ. Here the CDR3 reads CASSQGSVSYNEQFF. DNA for the CDR3: TGCGCCAGCAGCCAAGGTTCTGTAAGCTACAATGAGCAGTTCTTC.

The gene calls are TRBV28 and TRBJ2-7; D tentatively fits TRBD1 or TRBD2 (7 bases each). Germline V gene lookup returns CDR1 MDHEN and CDR2 SYDVKM. The CDR3 is 14 amino acids. The V gene lost 6 bases and the J gene lost 6 bases, with 18 bases spanning the gap. The CDR3 nucleotides read TGTGCCAGCAGACCAGGGGGGGGGATGGTCGAGCAGTACTTC. Protein product: CASRPGGGMVEQYF.

V and J are TRBV12-5 and TRBJ2-3, with no clear D. The CDR3 runs 12 residues. Trimming took off 7 bases at V and 5 bases at J, with 10 bases between the two ends. From germline, CDR1 is LGHNT and CDR2 FRNRAP. CDR3 bases: TGTGCTAGTGCCCTCGATGAAGATACGCAGTATTTT. It specifies CASALDEDTQYF.

Ten or more counts support this clonotype. V usage is TRBV5-4 and J usage is TRBJ2-2, with 8 positions matching TRBD1. From germline, CDR1 is SGHNT and CDR2 YYREEE (reference sequence). CDR3 length: 17 amino acids. Trimming cost V 4 bases and J 0 bases; bases outside gene matches: 8. CDR3 nucleotides: TGTGCCAGCAGCCTCGGGACAGGCGTAACGAACACCGGGGAGCTGTTTTTT. Translation: CASSLGTGVTNTGELFF.

In DNA form, the CDR3 reads TGTGCCAGCAGCCAGACTAGCGGGGTGGCCTACGAGCAGTACTTC. It is translated as CASSQTSGVAYEQYF. The rearrangement uses TRBV7-2 and TRBJ2-7; TRBD2 agrees at 11 bases. The trim removed 5 bases at V and 2 bases at J, leaving 5 bases unmatched. CDR1 and CDR2 from the germline V gene are SGHTA and FQGNSA. This CDR3 region has 15 residues.

CDR3 DNA: TGTGCCAGCAGCCAACAGACAGTCGATCAGCCCCAGCATTTT. Translation: CASSQQTVDQPQHF. The J gene is TRBJ1-5, the V gene TRBV7-2, with D possibly being TRBD1 (5 bases). Trimming removed 5 bases at V and 5 bases at J, with 13 bases between. Looked up from germline, CDR1 is SGHTA and CDR2 is FQGNSA. This CDR3 is built from 14 residues.

The rearrangement links TRBV7-9 to TRBJ2-3; no definite D call. Trimming removed 7 bases from V and 2 bases from J, with 16 bases in between. This CDR3 is 15 amino acids long. CDR1 and CDR2 (germline): SEHNR, FQNEAQ (reference sequence). CDR3 DNA: TGTGCCAGCAACCCGTCCTGGGTGAACACAGATACGCAGTATTTT. Amino acids: CASNPSWVNTDTQYF.

The V call is TRBV29-1, the J call TRBJ2-2; D is perhaps TRBD1 (8 bases). The germline CDR1 and CDR2 sequences are SQVTM and ANQGSEA. V gave up 4 bases and J gave up 1 base, with 19 bases separating them. CDR3 length equals 17 residues. As DNA, the CDR3 is TGCAGCGTTGGACCCCTCAGCGGGACAGGGAACACCGGGGAGCTGTTTTTT. This codes for CSVGPLSGTGNTGELFF.

This clonotype has only one observation. A much larger clonotype is one base distant, so this may be a read error. The J gene is TRBJ1-2, the V gene TRBV20-1, with 7 nucleotides matching TRBD1. CDR3 size: 14 residues. Germline V lookup: CDR1 DFQATT, CDR2 SNEGSKA (reference sequence). The CDR3 DNA reads TGCAGTGCTAGAGGGGGGAACAGGGGCTATGGCGACACCTTC. Amino acids: CSARGGNRGYGDTF.

This clonotype appeared many times. The rearrangement uses TRBV5-1 and TRBJ1-3; no firm D call. This CDR3 is 12 amino acids long. Trimming took off 4 bases at V and 0 bases at J, with 2 bases between the two ends. Germline CDR1 reads SGHRS; CDR2 reads YFSETQ. The CDR3 spells CASSVSGNTIYF. As DNA, the CDR3 is TGCGCCAGCAGCGTCTCTGGAAACACCATATATTTT.

This sequence joins TRBV5-1 and TRBJ1-1; possibly TRBD1 for D (5 bases). CDR3 length: 16 residues. The germline CDR1 and CDR2 sequences are SGHRS and YFSETQ. V lost 0 bases, J lost 1 base, and 13 bases lay in between. CDR3 in amino acids: CASSLVAGPSNTEAFF. The CDR3 DNA reads as TGCGCCAGCAGCTTGGTGGCAGGGCCTTCGAACACTGAAGCTTTCTTT. Combining the CDR3 with reference TRBV5-1 and TRBJ1-1 gives the whole variable domain KAGVTQTPRYLIKTRGQQVTLSCSPISGHRSVSWYQQTPGQGLQFLFEYFSETQRNKGNFPGRFSGRQFSNSRSEMNVSTLELGDSALYLCASSLVAGPSNTEAFFGQGTRLTVV.

This clonotype was counted many times. The chain joins TRBV7-8 to TRBJ2-5; maybe TRBD1 (6 bases). With 1 base removed from V and 5 bases from J, the gap between germline ends came to 11 bases. CDR3 length equals 14 residues. The germline V gene encodes CDR1 SGHVS and CDR2 FQNEAQ. The CDR3 here is CASSLVRGSETQYF. In DNA, the CDR3 is TGTGCCAGCAGCTTAGTGAGGGGGAGCGAGACCCAGTACTTC.

The rearrangement uses TRBV6-1 and TRBJ2-2, with 12 nucleotides matching TRBD2. This CDR3 spans 15 amino acids. CDR1 MNHNS and CDR2 SASEGT come from the germline V gene. V lost 7 bases and J lost 5; bases outside the gene matches: 5. In nucleotides, the CDR3 is TGTGCCAGCACCGGACTAGCGGGATTTACCGGGGAGCTGTTTTTT. It encodes CASTGLAGFTGELFF.

This clonotype is classed as medium-sized. This sequence joins TRBV7-2 and TRBJ2-7, with 7 bases identical to TRBD1. V lost 3 bases to trimming and J lost 4 bases; unmatched junction nucleotides: 6. There are 14 residues in the CDR3. Per germline, CDR1 SGHTA and CDR2 FQGNSA. The CDR3 bases are TGTGCCAGCAGCTTGCTGACAGGGAGATACGAGCAGTACTTC. Translated: CASSLLTGRYEQYF.

The rearrangement joins TRBV20-1 to TRBJ1-2; tentative D call: TRBD1 (5 bases). Germline V gene sequence: CDR1 DFQATT, CDR2 SNEGSKA (reference sequence). V was shortened by 3 bases and J by 4 bases, with 21 bases between the two germline ends. The CDR3 has 16 amino acids. CDR3 coding DNA: TGCAGTGCTAGTGGACCCCCGGGGCAGACCTTCTATGGCTACACCTTC. Translated, it gives CSASGPPGQTFYGYTF.